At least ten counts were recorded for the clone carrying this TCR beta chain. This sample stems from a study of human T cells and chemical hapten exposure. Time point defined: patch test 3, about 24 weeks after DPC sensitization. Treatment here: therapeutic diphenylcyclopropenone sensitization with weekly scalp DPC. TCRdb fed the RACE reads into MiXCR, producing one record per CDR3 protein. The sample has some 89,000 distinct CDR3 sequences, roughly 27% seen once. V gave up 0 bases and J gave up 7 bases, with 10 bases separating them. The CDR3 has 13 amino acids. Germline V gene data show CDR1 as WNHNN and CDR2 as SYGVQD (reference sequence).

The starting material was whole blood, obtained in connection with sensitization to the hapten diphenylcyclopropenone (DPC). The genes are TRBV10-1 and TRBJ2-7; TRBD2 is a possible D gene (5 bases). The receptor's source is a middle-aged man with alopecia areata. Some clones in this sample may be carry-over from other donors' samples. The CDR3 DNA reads TGCGCCAGCAGTGAGTCCCGATCGGGGGAGCAGTACTTC. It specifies CASSESRSGEQYF.